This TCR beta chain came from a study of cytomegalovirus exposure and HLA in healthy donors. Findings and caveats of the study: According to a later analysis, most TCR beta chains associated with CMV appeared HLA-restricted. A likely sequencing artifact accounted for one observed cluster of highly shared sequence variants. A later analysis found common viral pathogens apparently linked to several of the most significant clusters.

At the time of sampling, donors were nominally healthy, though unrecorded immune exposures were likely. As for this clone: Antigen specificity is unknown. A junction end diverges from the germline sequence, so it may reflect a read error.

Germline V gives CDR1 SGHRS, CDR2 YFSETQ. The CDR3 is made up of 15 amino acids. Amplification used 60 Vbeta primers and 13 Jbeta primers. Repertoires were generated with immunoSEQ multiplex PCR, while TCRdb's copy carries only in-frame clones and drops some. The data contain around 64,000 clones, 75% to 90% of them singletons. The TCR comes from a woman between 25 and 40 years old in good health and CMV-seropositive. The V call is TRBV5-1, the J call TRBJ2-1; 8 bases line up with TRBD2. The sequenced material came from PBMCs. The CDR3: CASTLGSGGPNEQFF. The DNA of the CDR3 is TGCGCCAGCACCTTGGGGTCGGGAGGGCCCAATGAGCAGTTCTTC.